A single sample gave rise to the 9 T cell receptor beta chains below, sequenced in a study of T cell repertoires in cytomegalovirus infection. TCRdb passed the reads through MiXCR, listing each CDR3 protein once. This repertoire shows 50,000 to 65,000 distinct CDR3 sequences, about 18% found once; its top ten account for around 64%. These receptors' antigens are unknown. Sequenced material: CD8+ T cells from cultured PBMCs, taken from culture after CMV antigen stimulation. Source of these receptors: a human donor in good health (CMV status not recorded). Some clones in this sample may be carry-over from other donors' samples.

Only a few counts were recorded for this clonotype. The chain combines TRBV18 with TRBJ2-1; TRBD2 matches 8 bases. The CDR3 runs 16 residues. Germline assignment: CDR1 KGHSH and CDR2 LQKENI. Trimming removed 4 bases from V and 1 base from J; junction bases left unmatched: 6. The CDR3 sequence is CASSQLSGASYNEQFF. CDR3 in DNA: TGTGCCAGCTCACAGCTTAGCGGGGCTTCCTACAATGAGCAGTTCTTC.

J is TRBJ1-5 and V is TRBV9; 7 nucleotides agree with TRBD1. CDR3 length: 15 residues. V was clipped by 3 bases and J by 2 bases; unmatched bases: 5. Germline V lookup: CDR1 SGDLS, CDR2 YYNGEE. The DNA for the CDR3 is TGTGCCAGCAGCGCGGGGGGGACAGGCAATCAGCCCCAGCATTTT. Its translation: CASSAGGTGNQPQHF. Full variable domain (rest looked up from reference TRBV9 and TRBJ1-5): DSGVTQTPKHLITATGQRVTLRCSPRSGDLSVYWYQQSLDQGLQFLIQYYNGEERAKGNILERFSAQQFPDLHSELNLSSLELGDSALYFCASSAGGTGNQPQHFGDGTRLSIL.

The V call is TRBV29-1, the J call TRBJ2-5; 11 bases line up with TRBD2. CDR1 and CDR2 (germline): SQVTM, ANQGSEA. CDR3 length equals 17 residues. The J segment lost 5 bases and the V segment lost 1 base, leaving 12 bases of the junction unmatched. The CDR3 loop reads CSVEVAPGLAGQETQYF. Here the CDR3 DNA reads TGCAGCGTTGAAGTCGCCCCCGGACTAGCGGGCCAGGAGACCCAGTACTTC.

The chain joins TRBV7-2 to TRBJ2-7; D may be TRBD2 (5 bases). The V gene lost 1 base and the J gene lost 1 base, with 14 bases spanning the gap. Germline assignment: CDR1 SGHTA and CDR2 FQGNSA. The CDR3 consists of 16 residues. This CDR3 is CASSLGGIGRSYEQYF. The CDR3 DNA sequence: TGTGCCAGCAGCTTAGGAGGGATTGGCCGATCCTACGAGCAGTACTTC.

A few counts support this clonotype. The chain carries TRBV12-3 or TRBV12-4 and TRBJ1-2, with D possibly TRBD1 on 5 matching bases. The germline V and J ends were trimmed by 7 bases and 4 bases, with 16 bases remaining between them. The CDR3 spans 14 residues. CDR3 region: CASKPPGGSYGYTF. For the CDR3, the DNA is TGTGCCAGCAAACCCCCCGGGGGGTCCTATGGCTACACCTTC.

This clonotype was detected a few times. The V gene is TRBV19, the J gene TRBJ2-7, with D tentatively TRBD2 (6 bases). The CDR3 is 15 amino acids. Germline V CDR1 and CDR2: LNHDA, SQIVND (reference sequence). The V and J ends lost 7 bases and 2 bases respectively, with 18 bases between them. The CDR3 protein is CASTLSGGNAYEQYF. The CDR3 DNA reads TGTGCCAGTACCCTCTCGGGCGGGAATGCCTACGAGCAGTACTTC.

This chain uses TRBV28 with TRBJ2-5; D might be TRBD2 (6 bases). V was shortened by 5 bases and J by 3 bases, with 16 bases between the two germline ends. This CDR3 has 15 amino acids. The germline V gene has CDR1 MDHEN and CDR2 SYDVKM. In nucleotides, the CDR3 is TGTGCCAGCAGTCCCGCGGTGGGGGGAGAAGAGACCCAGTACTTC. The encoded protein is CASSPAVGGEETQYF. Variable domain in full (rest from reference TRBV28 and TRBJ2-5): DVKVTQSSRYLVKRTGEKVFLECVQDMDHENMFWYRQDPGLGLRLIYFSYDVKMKEKGDIPEGYSVSREKKERFSLILESASTNQTSMYLCASSPAVGGEETQYFGPGTRLLVL.

This chain joins TRBV7-9 and TRBJ1-1; D ambiguous. The CDR3 loop spans 12 amino acids. V gave up 1 base and J gave up 5 bases, with 5 bases separating them. Looked up from germline, CDR1 is SEHNR and CDR2 is FQNEAQ (reference sequence). The CDR3 sequence: CASSLGTTEAFF. As DNA, the CDR3 is TGTGCCAGCAGCTTAGGGACGACTGAAGCTTTCTTT.

There are a few counts of this clonotype. V and J are TRBV7-9 and TRBJ2-1; D remains ambiguous. Trimming removed 4 bases at V and 0 bases at J, with 10 bases between. The CDR3 runs 15 residues. Germline V gene data show CDR1 as SEHNR and CDR2 as FQNEAQ (reference sequence). CDR3 sequence (DNA): TGTGCCAGCAGCTGGGAACCGAGCTCCTACAATGAGCAGTTCTTC. It encodes CASSWEPSSYNEQFF. Supplemented by reference TRBV7-9 and TRBJ2-1, the full variable domain reads DTGVSQNPRHKITKRGQNVTFRCDPISEHNRLYWYRQTLGQGPEFLTYFQNEAQLEKSRLLSDRFSAERPKGSFSTLEIQRTEQGDSAMYLCASSWEPSSYNEQFFGPGTRLTVL.